The rows below give T cell receptor beta chains drawn from one sample of a study of T cell repertoires in cytomegalovirus infection. TCRdb redid the calling of the reads with MiXCR, one entry per CDR3 protein. The sample lists hundreds of thousands of distinct CDR3 sequences, roughly 26% seen once, with less than 10% in the top ten. The sequenced sample was CD8+ T cells from PBMCs. These receptors were taken from a human donor in good health (CMV status not recorded). Some clones in this sample may be carry-over from other donors' samples. CDR3s include the opening cysteine and the closing phenylalanine or tryptophan. D genes are given only for firm matches. Rows give clone size only sometimes, using once, few, many, or a class for an expanded clone.

CDR3 DNA,CDR3 protein,D gene,J gene,V gene,clone size
TGTGCCAGCAGTTCCCAAGGGGGGGGTTGGTATGGCTACACCTTC,CASSSQGGGWYGYTF,NA,TRBJ1-2,TRBV6-5,NA
TGTGCCAGCAGCCGACATCCTCGACAGGGGATCAACACCGGGGAGCTGTTTTTT,CASSRHPRQGINTGELFF,TRBD1,TRBJ2-2,TRBV14,NA
TGTGCCAGCAGCTTTGGCTCAGGGATTGGGGCTTTCTTT,CASSFGSGIGAFF,NA,TRBJ1-1,TRBV5-5,few
TGTGCCAGCAGTTTCACGGGACAGGGTCTGAGCCAGCCCCAGCATTTT,CASSFTGQGLSQPQHF,TRBD1,TRBJ1-5,TRBV28,NA
TGTGCCAGCAGCATAAAGACAGGGAGTGGGGCAGAGACCCAGTACTTC,CASSIKTGSGAETQYF,TRBD1,TRBJ2-5,TRBV7-9,many
TGTGCCATCAGTCCGCCCGAGGGCGGGGCTAATGAGCAGTTCTTC,CAISPPEGGANEQFF,NA,TRBJ2-1,TRBV10-3,NA
TGCGCCAGCAGCCAAAGAAGGGAGAAAAACATTCAGTACTTC,CASSQRREKNIQYF,NA,TRBJ2-4,TRBV4-1,many
TGCAGTGCTCGAGCCGAGGCGGGGGGAAGCACAGATACGCAGTATTTT,CSARAEAGGSTDTQYF,TRBD2,TRBJ2-3,TRBV20-1,NA
TGTGCCAGCAGCTTAGGAAGGCCTAGCGGGGGTCTAAGGAATGAGCAGTTCTTC,CASSLGRPSGGLRNEQFF,TRBD2,TRBJ2-1,TRBV7-6,many
TGTGCCAGCAGCCACCAGGGGGAAAGCAATCAGCCCCAGCATTTT,CASSHQGESNQPQHF,TRBD1,TRBJ1-5,TRBV7-9,few
TGTGCCAGCTCAATGAGAAATGCCCGGTCTGGGGCCAACGTCCTGACTTTC,CASSMRNARSGANVLTF,NA,TRBJ2-6,TRBV18,NA
TGTGCCAGCAGTTGGGGGACAGGGGGCGGGTATGGTGGCTACACCTTC,CASSWGTGGGYGGYTF,TRBD1,TRBJ1-2,TRBV27,NA
TGCGCCAGCAGCGAGACCCCGGGACAGCACAATGAGCAGTTCTTC,CASSETPGQHNEQFF,TRBD1,TRBJ2-1,TRBV4-3,few
TGTGCCAGCAGTCCCTGGACTAGCGGGGGAGAGACCCAGTACTTC,CASSPWTSGGETQYF,TRBD2,TRBJ2-5,TRBV28,NA
TGTGCCAGCAGCTTAGGAAGGGGCCTGGCTTTCTTT,CASSLGRGLAFF,NA,TRBJ1-1,TRBV7-9,few
TGTGCCAGCAGCTTCGCCCGAAACCCTACAAGTGAGCAGTTCTTC,CASSFARNPTSEQFF,NA,TRBJ2-1,TRBV11-2,many
TGCAGTGCTAGGGTAAAGACAGCTTATGGCTACACCTTC,CSARVKTAYGYTF,NA,TRBJ1-2,TRBV20-1,NA
TGTGCCACCCTCCGGGACGGCGGCTCCTACGAGCAGTACTTC,CATLRDGGSYEQYF,NA,TRBJ2-7,TRBV2,few
TGTGCCAGCAGCTTACCCGGGGTACAGCTGACTCCCGGTGGCTACACCTTC,CASSLPGVQLTPGGYTF,NA,TRBJ1-2,TRBV7-9,few
TGTGCCATCAGTGACCCATGGACGGGCTATGGTGGCTACACCTTC,CAISDPWTGYGGYTF,NA,TRBJ1-2,TRBV10-3,NA
TGTGCTAGTGGTTTGGTGAGAGGGGGGCACGTCAATGAGCAGTTCTTC,CASGLVRGGHVNEQFF,NA,TRBJ2-1,TRBV12-5,many
TGTGCCAGCAGTTTAATGGGCAACCCCTATGGCTACACCTTC,CASSLMGNPYGYTF,NA,TRBJ1-2,TRBV28,NA
TGTGCCAGCAGTGAGATATCGGACAAGGTTATTCAAGAGACCCAGTACTTC,CASSEISDKVIQETQYF,NA,TRBJ2-5,TRBV2,once
TGCGCCAGCAGCCAATCCTCGGGGCCTACATACAATGAGCAGTTCTTC,CASSQSSGPTYNEQFF,NA,TRBJ2-1,TRBV4-1,NA
TGTGCCAGCAGCAAGGCCCCCGGGGAGCTGTTTTTT,CASSKAPGELFF,NA,TRBJ2-2,TRBV7-6,NA
TGTGCCAGCAGCGTAAGCGGGACAGGTGACACTGAAGCTTTCTTT,CASSVSGTGDTEAFF,TRBD1,TRBJ1-1,TRBV7-2,many
TGCGCCAGCAGCCAAGTCCGGGACAGGGCCCACAATGAGCAGTTCTTC,CASSQVRDRAHNEQFF,TRBD1,TRBJ2-1,TRBV4-3,NA
TGTGCCAGCAGTCCGGGACGGGGCCGCAACACCGGGGAGCTGTTTTTT,CASSPGRGRNTGELFF,NA,TRBJ2-2,TRBV6-5,NA
TGTGCCAGCAGCTTCAGTCCGGGACATTATAGCAATCAGTCCCAGCATTTT,CASSFSPGHYSNQSQHF,NA,TRBJ1-5,TRBV7-4,NA
TGTGCCAGCAGTCATGGCCCTACCCGGGAGACCCAGTACTTC,CASSHGPTRETQYF,NA,TRBJ2-5,TRBV6-2/TRBV6-3,few
TGCAGCGTCCCGACAGGGGACCTCTCTGGGGCCAACGTCCTGACTTTC,CSVPTGDLSGANVLTF,TRBD1,TRBJ2-6,TRBV29-1,NA
TGCAGCGGGGAGGAGGACCTTAACACAGATACGCAGTATTTT,CSGEEDLNTDTQYF,NA,TRBJ2-3,TRBV29-1,NA
TGCGCCAGCAGTGACGACAGGGACGAGCAGTACTTC,CASSDDRDEQYF,TRBD1,TRBJ2-7,TRBV10-2,many
TGTGCCAGCAGTTACCTAGCGGGGGGCCGCACAGATACGCAGTATTTT,CASSYLAGGRTDTQYF,TRBD2,TRBJ2-3,TRBV6-2/TRBV6-3,many
TGCGCCAGCAAGATAGGTCTTTCCCTCGGAGATACGCAGTATTTT,CASKIGLSLGDTQYF,NA,TRBJ2-3,TRBV5-1,NA
TGTGCCAGCAACGAAGAGACAGGGTTGGCAGATACGCAGTATTTT,CASNEETGLADTQYF,TRBD1,TRBJ2-3,TRBV7-9,NA
TGTGCCAGCACCCCGCTCGGGGGTGAGCAGTTCTTC,CASTPLGGEQFF,NA,TRBJ2-1,TRBV27,few
TGTGCCAGCAGTTCAACACAGGGAAGGTCCGACGGCTACACCTTC,CASSSTQGRSDGYTF,NA,TRBJ1-2,TRBV6-2/TRBV6-3,few
TGTGCCAGCAGTTACTCAGGCAGCTTTCTTCCTACCTACAATGAGCAGTTCTTC,CASSYSGSFLPTYNEQFF,NA,TRBJ2-1,TRBV6-5,few
TGTGCCAGCAGCCAAGAGGGCAGGCCCGACTATGGCTACACCTTC,CASSQEGRPDYGYTF,NA,TRBJ1-2,TRBV14,NA
TGTGCCAGCAGCGTAGGGGGGCCCTCCTACAATGAGCAGTTCTTC,CASSVGGPSYNEQFF,NA,TRBJ2-1,TRBV9,few
TGTGCCAGCAGCTTAGGCTTCGCGGGGGAGAGCTCCTACAATGAGCAGTTCTTC,CASSLGFAGESSYNEQFF,TRBD2,TRBJ2-1,TRBV7-6,NA
TGTGCCAGCACCCAGGCCGGGACAGGGTATAATGAGCAGTTCTTC,CASTQAGTGYNEQFF,TRBD1,TRBJ2-1,TRBV2,NA
TGCAGTGGACTAGGGGTTTCCTCGATATCCTACAATGAGCAGTTCTTC,CSGLGVSSISYNEQFF,NA,TRBJ2-1,TRBV20-1,NA
TGTGCCAGCAGCTCAATGTCCGGACAAAGTGAAAAACTGTTTTTT,CASSSMSGQSEKLFF,NA,TRBJ1-4,TRBV7-9,NA
TGTGCCAGCAGTTTATGGGGTACAGTGGGGGTCGGAAACACCATATATTTT,CASSLWGTVGVGNTIYF,NA,TRBJ1-3,TRBV28,few
TGTGCCACCAGCAGATTGGAACGGGGGGGCAAGAATGAGCAGTTCTTC,CATSRLERGGKNEQFF,TRBD2,TRBJ2-1,TRBV15,NA
TGTGCCATCCCCGACAGGGACAGGCGGGAGCTGTTTTTT,CAIPDRDRRELFF,TRBD1,TRBJ2-2,TRBV28,NA